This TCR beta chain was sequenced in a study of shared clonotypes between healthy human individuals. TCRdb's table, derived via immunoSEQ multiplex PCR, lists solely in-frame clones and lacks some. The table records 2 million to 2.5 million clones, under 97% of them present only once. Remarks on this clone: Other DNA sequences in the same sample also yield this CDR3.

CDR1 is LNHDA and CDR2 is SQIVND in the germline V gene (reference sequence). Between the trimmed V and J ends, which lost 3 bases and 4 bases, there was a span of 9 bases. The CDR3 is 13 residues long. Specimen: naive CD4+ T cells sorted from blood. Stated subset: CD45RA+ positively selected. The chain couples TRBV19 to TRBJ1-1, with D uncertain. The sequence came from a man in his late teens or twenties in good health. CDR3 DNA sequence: TGTGCCAGTAGTATCACCGGGTCCACTGAAGCTTTCTTT. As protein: CASSITGSTEAFF.